Listed below are T cell receptor beta chains from one sample, sequenced in a study of blood T cell repertoires in COVID-19. Sequenced by immunoSEQ multiplex PCR; TCRdb stores in-frame clones only, minus some. The table has 200,000 or so clones, about 86% seen once. The sequenced material came from peripheral blood. These receptors were collected from a man aged 25-45 years with active or convalescent COVID-19. Both conserved end residues are trimmed from each CDR3.

TRBV5-6 ASSLETGGRVHNEQF
TRBV13 ASSRRTSGMSDEQF
TRBV7-8 ASSFGTGDTEAF
TRBV28 ASSSLMNQPQH
TRBV18 ASSPAWAGGTEAF
TRBV29-1 SVSGTGASYEQY
TRBV7-7 ASSSHPAGGQETQY
TRBV2 ASSGRRGRET
TRBV5-1 ASSPTLQVAGELF
TRBV5-1 ASSYNGGNTEAF
TRBV9 ASSKQQGHYGYT
TRBV19 ASSPGGTGTEAF
TRBV5-8 ASGTGFNEKLF
TRBV4-3 ASSQDGGSDTIY
TRBV4-3 ASSQDNPGGLAGYNEQF
TRBV6-5 ASSYSRTVYNEQF
TRBV2 ASSPSLRGRSHQPQH
TRBV19 ASSYRLISGLLGSYEQY